This TCR beta chain was recovered during a study of post-analysis software for immune sequencing data. Study-wide background: The cohort encompassed relapsing-remitting, secondary progressive and progressive-relapsing multiple sclerosis disease courses.

Whole-study results and caveats: The authors found that F measure strongly co-clustered same-batch samples. Elevated frequency relative to controls characterized four or five TRBV segments in patients, TRBV5-6, TRBV5-1 and TRBV20-1 among them. The study found significantly lower normalized Chao1 diversity in multiple sclerosis patients than in controls.

cDNA libraries of TCR beta carried unique molecular identifiers. One entry per CDR3 protein, called by TCRdb with MiXCR from the PCR reads. Here the sample spans some 690,000 distinct CDR3 sequences, 55% to 60% being singletons. With regard to this clonotype: Its antigen remains unidentified.

Between the trimmed V and J ends, which lost 5 bases and 2 bases, there was a span of 17 bases. The CDR3 spans 16 residues. Germline lookup yields CDR1 SGHAT and CDR2 FQNNGV. This TCR derives from a girl aged 2-10 years with multiple sclerosis. Material: blood. The V gene is TRBV11-2, the J gene TRBJ2-3; D may be TRBD2 (7 bases). The chain's CDR3 is CASSPVRGADTDTQYF. Here the CDR3 DNA reads TGTGCCAGCAGCCCGGTACGGGGGGCGGACACAGATACGCAGTATTTT.